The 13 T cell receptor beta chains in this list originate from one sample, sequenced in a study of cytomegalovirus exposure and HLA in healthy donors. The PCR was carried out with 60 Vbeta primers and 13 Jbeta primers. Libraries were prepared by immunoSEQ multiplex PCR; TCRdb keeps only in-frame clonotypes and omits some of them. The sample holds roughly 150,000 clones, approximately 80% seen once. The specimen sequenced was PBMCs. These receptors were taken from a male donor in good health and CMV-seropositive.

CDR3 coding DNA: TGCGCCAGCAGCTTCTCGACAGGGGTACTCACTGAAGCTTTCTTT. It translates to CASSFSTGVLTEAFF. The V and J genes are TRBV5-1 and TRBJ1-1; 8 bases match TRBD1. Trimming at V came to 2 bases and at J to 4 bases, leaving 7 bases not matched to a gene. Per germline, CDR1 SGHRS and CDR2 YFSETQ. This CDR3 has 15 residues.

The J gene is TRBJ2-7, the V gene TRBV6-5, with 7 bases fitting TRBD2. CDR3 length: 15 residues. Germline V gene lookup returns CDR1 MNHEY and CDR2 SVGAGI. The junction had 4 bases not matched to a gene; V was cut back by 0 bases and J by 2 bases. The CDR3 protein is CASSYSGGDAYEQYF. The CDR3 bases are TGTGCCAGCAGTTACTCTGGGGGGGACGCCTACGAGCAGTACTTC.

The CDR3 DNA sequence: TGTGCCAGCAGCGTAGGGACAGGGGGCTACACCTTC. Protein sequence: CASSVGTGGYTF. The rearrangement uses TRBV9 and TRBJ1-2, with 8 positions matching TRBD1. The V and J ends lost 0 bases and 8 bases, in that order; junction bases with no gene match: 0. The CDR3 runs to 12 residues. The V gene's germline CDR1 is SGDLS and CDR2 YYNGEE.

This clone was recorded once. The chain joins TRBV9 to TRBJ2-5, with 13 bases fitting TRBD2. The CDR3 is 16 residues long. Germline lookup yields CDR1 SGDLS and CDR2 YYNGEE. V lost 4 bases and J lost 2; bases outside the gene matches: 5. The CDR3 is CASSSGLAGPQETQYF. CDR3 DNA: TGTGCCAGCAGCTCGGGACTAGCGGGACCTCAAGAGACCCAGTACTTC.

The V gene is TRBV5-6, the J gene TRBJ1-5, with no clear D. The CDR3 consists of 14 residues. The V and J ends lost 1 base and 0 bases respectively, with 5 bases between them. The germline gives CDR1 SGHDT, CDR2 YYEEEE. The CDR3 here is CASSLSYSNQPQHF. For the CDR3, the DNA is TGTGCCAGCAGCTTGTCTTATAGCAATCAGCCCCAGCATTTT.

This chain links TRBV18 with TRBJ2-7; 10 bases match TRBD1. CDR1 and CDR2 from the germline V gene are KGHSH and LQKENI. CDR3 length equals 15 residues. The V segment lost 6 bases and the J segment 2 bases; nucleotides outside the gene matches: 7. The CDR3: CASSGGQGVAYEQYF. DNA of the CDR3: TGTGCCAGCTCGGGCGGACAGGGGGTTGCCTACGAGCAGTACTTC.

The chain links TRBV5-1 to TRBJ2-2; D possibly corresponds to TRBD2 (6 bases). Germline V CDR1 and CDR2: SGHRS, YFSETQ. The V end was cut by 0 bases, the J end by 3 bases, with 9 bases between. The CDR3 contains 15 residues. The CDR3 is CASSLGPGDTGELFF. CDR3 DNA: TGCGCCAGCAGCTTGGGACCGGGGGACACCGGGGAGCTGTTTTTT. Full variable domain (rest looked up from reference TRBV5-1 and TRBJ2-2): KAGVTQTPRYLIKTRGQQVTLSCSPISGHRSVSWYQQTPGQGLQFLFEYFSETQRNKGNFPGRFSGRQFSNSRSEMNVSTLELGDSALYLCASSLGPGDTGELFFGEGSRLTVL.

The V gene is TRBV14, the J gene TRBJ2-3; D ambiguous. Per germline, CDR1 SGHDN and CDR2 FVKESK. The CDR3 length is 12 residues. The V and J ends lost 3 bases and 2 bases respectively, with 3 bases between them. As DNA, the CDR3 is TGTGCCAGCAGCCACATCACAGATACGCAGTATTTT. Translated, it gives CASSHITDTQYF. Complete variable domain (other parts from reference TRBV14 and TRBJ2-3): EAGVTQFPSHSVIEKGQTVTLRCDPISGHDNLYWYRRVMGKEIKFLLHFVKESKQDESGMPNNRFLAERTGGTYSTLKVQPAELEDSGVYFCASSHITDTQYFGPGTRLTVL.

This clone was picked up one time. CDR3 sequence reads: CATVWEGYGYTF. The CDR3 DNA reads as TGTGCCACAGTATGGGAGGGCTATGGCTACACCTTC. The V gene is TRBV28, the J gene TRBJ1-2; D unclear. Germline V gene sequence: CDR1 MDHEN, CDR2 SYDVKM. The CDR3 is 12 amino acids. The V end lost 10 bases, the J end lost 4 bases, and 13 bases lay between the germline ends.

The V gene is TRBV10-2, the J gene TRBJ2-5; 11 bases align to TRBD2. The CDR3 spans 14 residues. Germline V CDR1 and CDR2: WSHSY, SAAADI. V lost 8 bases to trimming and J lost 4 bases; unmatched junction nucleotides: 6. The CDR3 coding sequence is TGCGCCAGCGACTCCGGGACTAGCGGAGAGACCCAGTACTTC. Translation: CASDSGTSGETQYF.

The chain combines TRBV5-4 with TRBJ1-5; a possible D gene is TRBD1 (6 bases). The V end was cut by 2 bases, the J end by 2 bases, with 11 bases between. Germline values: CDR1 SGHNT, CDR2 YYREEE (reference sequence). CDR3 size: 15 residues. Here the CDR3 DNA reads TGTGCCAGCAGCTTACAGGGTGGTGGCAATCAGCCCCAGCATTTT. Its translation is CASSLQGGGNQPQHF.

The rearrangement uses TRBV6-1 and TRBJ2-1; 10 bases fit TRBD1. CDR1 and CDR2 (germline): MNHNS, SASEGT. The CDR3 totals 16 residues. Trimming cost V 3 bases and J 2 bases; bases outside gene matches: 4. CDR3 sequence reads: CASSEWGQGTYNEQFF. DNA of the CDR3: TGTGCCAGCAGTGAGTGGGGACAGGGGACCTACAATGAGCAGTTCTTC.

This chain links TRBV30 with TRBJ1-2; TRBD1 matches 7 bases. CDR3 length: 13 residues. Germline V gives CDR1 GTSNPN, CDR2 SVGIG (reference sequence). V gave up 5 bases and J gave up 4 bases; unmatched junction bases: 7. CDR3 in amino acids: CAWHRDRPYGYTF. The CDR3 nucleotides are TGTGCCTGGCACCGGGACAGACCCTATGGCTACACCTTC.